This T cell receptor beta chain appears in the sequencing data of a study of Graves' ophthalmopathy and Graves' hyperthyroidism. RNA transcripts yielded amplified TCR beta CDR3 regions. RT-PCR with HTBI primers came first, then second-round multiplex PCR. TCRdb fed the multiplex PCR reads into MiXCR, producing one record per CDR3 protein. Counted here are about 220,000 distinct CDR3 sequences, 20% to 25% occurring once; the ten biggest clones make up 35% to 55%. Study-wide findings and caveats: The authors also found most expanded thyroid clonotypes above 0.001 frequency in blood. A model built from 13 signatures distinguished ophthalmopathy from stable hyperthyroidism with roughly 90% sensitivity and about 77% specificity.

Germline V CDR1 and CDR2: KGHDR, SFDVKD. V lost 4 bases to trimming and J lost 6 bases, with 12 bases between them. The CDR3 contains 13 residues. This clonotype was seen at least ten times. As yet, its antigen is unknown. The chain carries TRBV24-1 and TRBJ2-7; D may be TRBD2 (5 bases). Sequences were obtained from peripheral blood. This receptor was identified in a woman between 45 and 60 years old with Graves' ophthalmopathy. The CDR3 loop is CATSEGALCEQYF. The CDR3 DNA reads TGTGCCACCAGTGAGGGAGCCCTATGCGAGCAGTACTTC.